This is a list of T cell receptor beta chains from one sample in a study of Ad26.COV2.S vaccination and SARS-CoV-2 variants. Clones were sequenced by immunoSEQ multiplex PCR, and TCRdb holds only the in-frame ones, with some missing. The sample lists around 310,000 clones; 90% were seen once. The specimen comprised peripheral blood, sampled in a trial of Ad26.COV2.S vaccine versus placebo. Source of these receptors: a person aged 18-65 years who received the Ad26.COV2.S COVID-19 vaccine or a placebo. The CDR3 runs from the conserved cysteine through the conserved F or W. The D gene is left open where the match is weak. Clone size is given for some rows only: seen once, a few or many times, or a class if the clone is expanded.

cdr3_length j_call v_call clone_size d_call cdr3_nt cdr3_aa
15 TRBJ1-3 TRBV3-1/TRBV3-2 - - TGTGCCAGCAGCCACCAGGGCCACTCTGGAAACACCATATATTTT CASSHQGHSGNTIYF
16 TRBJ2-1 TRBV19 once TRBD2 TGTGCCAGTCTTCCATCGGCTAGCGGGTTATACAATGAGCAGTTCTTC CASLPSASGLYNEQFF
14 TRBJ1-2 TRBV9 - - TGTGCCAGCAGCGCCGGGACGGCGACCTATGGCTACACCTTC CASSAGTATYGYTF
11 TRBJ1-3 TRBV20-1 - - TGCAGTGCTCCCGCTATGAACACCATATATTTT CSAPAMNTIYF
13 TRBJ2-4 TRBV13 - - TGTGCCAGCAGCTTGGACAGTAAAAACATTCAGTACTTC CASSLDSKNIQYF
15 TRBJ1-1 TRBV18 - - TGTGCCAGCTCATCAACCCGGGAAAGAAACACTGAAGCTTTCTTT CASSSTRERNTEAFF
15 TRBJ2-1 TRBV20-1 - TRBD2 TGCAGTGCTAGTTGGACTAGCGGGAGGATTGATGAGCAGTTCTTC CSASWTSGRIDEQFF
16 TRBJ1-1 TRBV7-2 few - TGTGCCAGCAGCTACAGTGGCAGGGCCATGAACACTGAAGCTTTCTTT CASSYSGRAMNTEAFF
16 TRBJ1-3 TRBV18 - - TGTGCCAGCTCACTTAGCGCGGCGAGCTCTGGAAACACCATATATTTT CASSLSAASSGNTIYF
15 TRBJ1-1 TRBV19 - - TGTGCCAGTAGTAGCCTCGCAAGGGTGGGTACTGAAGCTTTCTTT CASSSLARVGTEAFF
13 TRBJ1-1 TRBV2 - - TGTGCCAGCAGCACAGTTCAGAATACTGAAGCTTTCTTT CASSTVQNTEAFF
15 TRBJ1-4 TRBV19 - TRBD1 TGTGCCAGCAAGGGACAGTCTGCAACTAATGAAAAACTGTTTTTT CASKGQSATNEKLFF
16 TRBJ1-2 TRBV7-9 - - TGTGCCAGCAGCCACGACAGCGACTATACTAACTATGGCTACACCTTC CASSHDSDYTNYGYTF
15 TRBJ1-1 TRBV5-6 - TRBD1 TGTGCCAGCAGCTTCGGACAGGGGATTTTCACTGAAGCTTTCTTT CASSFGQGIFTEAFF
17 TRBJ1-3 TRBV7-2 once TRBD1 TGTGCCAGCAGCCCAGGGGGGGGCCCGCTCTCTGGAAACACCATATATTTT CASSPGGGPLSGNTIYF
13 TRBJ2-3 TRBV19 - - TGTGCCAGTAGAAACAACGACAGGTTTACGCAGTATTTT CASRNNDRFTQYF
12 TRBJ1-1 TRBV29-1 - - TGCAGCGCTAGTGCCGGGGGGACTGAAGCTTTCTTT CSASAGGTEAFF
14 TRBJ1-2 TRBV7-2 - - TGTGCCAGCAGCTTAGCGGGGCCAGGGTTTGGCTACACCTTC CASSLAGPGFGYTF
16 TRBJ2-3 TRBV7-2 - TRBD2 TGTGCCAGCAGCATGGGACTAGCGGGGGAGGCAGATACGCAGTATTTT CASSMGLAGEADTQYF
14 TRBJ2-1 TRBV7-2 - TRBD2 TGTGCCAGCAGGACTAGCACTCACTACAATGAGCAGTTCTTC CASRTSTHYNEQFF
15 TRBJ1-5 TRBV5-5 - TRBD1 TGTGCCAGCAGCCGGGACAGGGGGACCAATCAGCCCCAGCATTTT CASSRDRGTNQPQHF
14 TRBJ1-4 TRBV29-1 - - TGCAGCGTTGAAGCGACAGGATTAAATGAAAAACTGTTTTTT CSVEATGLNEKLFF
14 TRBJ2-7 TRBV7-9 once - TGTGCCAGCAGCTCTAGAGGGGGAGTAAACGAGCAGTACTTC CASSSRGGVNEQYF
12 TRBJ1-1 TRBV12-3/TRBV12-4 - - TGTGCCAGCAGGGCCCAGGTCAATCGGGCTTTCTTT CASRAQVNRAFF
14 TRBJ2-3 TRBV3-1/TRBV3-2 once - TGTGCCAGCAACCTGGGCCTAACCACAGATACGCAGTATTTT CASNLGLTTDTQYF
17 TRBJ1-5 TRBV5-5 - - TGTGCCAGCAGCCTAGGAGGGGCCCAAGGCAGCAATCAGCCCCAGCATTTT CASSLGGAQGSNQPQHF
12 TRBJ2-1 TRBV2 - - TGTGCCAGCCCCCATGGGGGTAATGAGCAGTTCTTC CASPHGGNEQFF
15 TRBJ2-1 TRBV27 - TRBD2 TGTGCCAGCAGTTTAGGACTAGCGGGAGGATTTGAGCAGTTCTTC CASSLGLAGGFEQFF
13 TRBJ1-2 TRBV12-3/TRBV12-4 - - TGTGCCAGCAGGCTCCCGGGAGCCAATGGCTACACCTTC CASRLPGANGYTF
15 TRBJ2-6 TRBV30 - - TGTGCCTGGAGTCTTCGTGGGGCTGGGGCCAACGTCCTGACTTTC CAWSLRGAGANVLTF
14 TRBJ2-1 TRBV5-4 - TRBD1 TGTGCCAGCAGCCCCGACAGGGCGCGGGATGAGCAGTTCTTC CASSPDRARDEQFF
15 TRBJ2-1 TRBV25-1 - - TGTGCCAGCAGTATGCAGTGGTGGCAGGTAGATGAGCAGTTCTTC CASSMQWWQVDEQFF
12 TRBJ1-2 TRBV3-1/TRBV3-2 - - TGTGCCAGCAGCCAAGGAGCGCATGGCTACACCTTC CASSQGAHGYTF
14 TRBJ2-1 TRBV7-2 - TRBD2 TGTGCCAGCAGCTTAAGCCGGGGGGTCAATGAGCAGTTCTTC CASSLSRGVNEQFF
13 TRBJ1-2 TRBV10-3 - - TGTGCCATCAGTGCAACAGGAGCCTATGGCTACACCTTC CAISATGAYGYTF
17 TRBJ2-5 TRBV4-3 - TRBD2 TGCGCCAGCAGCCAAGATAGGACGGGGGGGCCTCAAGAGACCCAGTACTTC CASSQDRTGGPQETQYF
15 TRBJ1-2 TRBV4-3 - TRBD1 TGCGCCAGCAGCCAAGACGTACAGGGGGCTTGGGGCTACACCTTC CASSQDVQGAWGYTF
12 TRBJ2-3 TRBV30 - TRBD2 TGTGCCTGGGACGGGTCAGCGGGAGTTCAGTATTTT CAWDGSAGVQYF
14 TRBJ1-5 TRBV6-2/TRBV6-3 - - TGTGCCAGCAGTTACATAGATAGCAATCAGCCCCAGCATTTT CASSYIDSNQPQHF
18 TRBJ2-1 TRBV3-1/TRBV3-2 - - TGTGCCAGCAGCCGACACAGGGGGGGGACTAGCTTAGACAATGAGCAGTTCTTC CASSRHRGGTSLDNEQFF
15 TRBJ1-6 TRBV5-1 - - TGCGCCAGCAGCTTGGGAGGGGAGAGGGGGTCACCCCTCCACTTT CASSLGGERGSPLHF
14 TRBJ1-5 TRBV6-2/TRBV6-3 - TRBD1 TGTGCCAGCAGTAACGGACAGGGAAGTCAGCCCCAGCATTTT CASSNGQGSQPQHF
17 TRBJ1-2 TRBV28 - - TGTGCCAGCAGTTTACTTACCGGGACCGTAAACTTCTATGGCTACACCTTC CASSLLTGTVNFYGYTF
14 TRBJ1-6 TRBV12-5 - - TGTGCTAGTGGTTCCCCGGGACTTAATTCACCCCTCCACTTT CASGSPGLNSPLHF
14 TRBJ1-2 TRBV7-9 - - TGTGCCAGCAGCCTCCTATCAGACACCCATGGCTACACCTTC CASSLLSDTHGYTF
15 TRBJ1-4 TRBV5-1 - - TGCGCCAGCAGCTTGGACGGAGTACCTAATGAAAAACTGTTTTTT CASSLDGVPNEKLFF
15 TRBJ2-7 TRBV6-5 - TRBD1 TGTGCCAGCCCAGGCCCAGGGGGAAGAACCTACGAGCAGTACTTC CASPGPGGRTYEQYF
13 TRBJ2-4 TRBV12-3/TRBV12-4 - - TGTGCCAGCAGTTTCGGGGGCAAAAACATTCAGTACTTC CASSFGGKNIQYF
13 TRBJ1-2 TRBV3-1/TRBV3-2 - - TGTGCCAGCAGCCAAGGGGGGTACTATGGCTACACCTTC CASSQGGYYGYTF